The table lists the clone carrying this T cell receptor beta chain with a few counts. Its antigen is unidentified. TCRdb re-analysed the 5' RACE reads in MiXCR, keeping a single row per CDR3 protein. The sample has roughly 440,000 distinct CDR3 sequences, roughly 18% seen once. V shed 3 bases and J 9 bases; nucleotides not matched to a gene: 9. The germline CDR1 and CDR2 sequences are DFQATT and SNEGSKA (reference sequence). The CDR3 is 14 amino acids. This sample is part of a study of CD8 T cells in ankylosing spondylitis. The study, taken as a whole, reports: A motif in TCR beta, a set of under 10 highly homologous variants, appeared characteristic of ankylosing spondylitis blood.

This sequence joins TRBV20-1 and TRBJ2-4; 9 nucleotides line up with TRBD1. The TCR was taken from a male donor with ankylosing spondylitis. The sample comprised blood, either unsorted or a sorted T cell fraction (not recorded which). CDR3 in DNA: TGCAGTGCTAGCCCGGGACAGGGAGGTAGCATTCAGTACTTC. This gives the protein CSASPGQGGSIQYF.